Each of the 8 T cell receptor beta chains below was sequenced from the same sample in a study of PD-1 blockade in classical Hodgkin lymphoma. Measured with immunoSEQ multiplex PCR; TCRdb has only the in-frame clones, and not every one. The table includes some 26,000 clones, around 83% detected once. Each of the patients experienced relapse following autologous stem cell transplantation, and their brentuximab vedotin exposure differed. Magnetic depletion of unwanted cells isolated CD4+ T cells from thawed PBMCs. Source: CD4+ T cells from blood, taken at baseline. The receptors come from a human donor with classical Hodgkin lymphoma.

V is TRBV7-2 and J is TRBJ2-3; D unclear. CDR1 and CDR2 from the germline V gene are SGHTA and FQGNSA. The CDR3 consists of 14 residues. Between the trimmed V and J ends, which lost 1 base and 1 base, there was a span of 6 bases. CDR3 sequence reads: CASSLDEGTDTQYF. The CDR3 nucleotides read TGTGCCAGCAGCTTAGACGAGGGCACAGATACGCAGTATTTT.

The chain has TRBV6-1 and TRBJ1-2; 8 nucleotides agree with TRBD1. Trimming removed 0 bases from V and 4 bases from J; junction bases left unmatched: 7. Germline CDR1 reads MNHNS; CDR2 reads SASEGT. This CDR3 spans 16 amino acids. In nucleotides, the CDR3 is TGTGCCAGCAGTGAAGCGAGTAGAACAGGGGGCTATGGCTACACCTTC. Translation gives CASSEASRTGGYGYTF.

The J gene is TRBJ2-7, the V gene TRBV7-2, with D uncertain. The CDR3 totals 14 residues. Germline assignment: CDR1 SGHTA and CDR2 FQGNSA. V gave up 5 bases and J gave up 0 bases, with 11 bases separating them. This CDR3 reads CASSLTLTSYEQYF. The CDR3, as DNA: TGTGCCAGCAGCCTCACTTTGACCTCCTACGAGCAGTACTTC.

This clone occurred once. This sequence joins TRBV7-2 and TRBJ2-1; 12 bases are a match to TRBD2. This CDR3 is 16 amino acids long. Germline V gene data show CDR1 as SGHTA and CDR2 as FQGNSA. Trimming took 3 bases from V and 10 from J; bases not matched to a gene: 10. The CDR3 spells CASSFGLAGRREEQFF. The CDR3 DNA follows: TGTGCCAGCAGCTTCGGACTAGCGGGGAGGAGGGAGGAGCAGTTCTTC.

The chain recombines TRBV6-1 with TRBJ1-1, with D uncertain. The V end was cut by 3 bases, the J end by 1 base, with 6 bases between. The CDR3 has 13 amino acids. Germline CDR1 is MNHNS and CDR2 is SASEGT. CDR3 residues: CASSEISNTEAFF. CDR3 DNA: TGTGCCAGCAGTGAGATCTCGAACACTGAAGCTTTCTTT.

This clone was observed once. The CDR3 region is CASSLPGANVLTF. CDR3 DNA sequence: TGTGCCAGCAGCTTACCGGGGGCCAACGTCCTGACTTTC. The V and J genes are TRBV7-2 and TRBJ2-6; no definite D call. V was trimmed by 2 bases and J by 4 bases, leaving 3 bases between them. Germline lookup yields CDR1 SGHTA and CDR2 FQGNSA. The CDR3 totals 13 residues.

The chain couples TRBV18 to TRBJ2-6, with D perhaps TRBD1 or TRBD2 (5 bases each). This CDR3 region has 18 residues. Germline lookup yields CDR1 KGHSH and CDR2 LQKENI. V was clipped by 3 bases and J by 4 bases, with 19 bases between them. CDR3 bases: TGTGCCAGCTCACCGTACTCGACGGGGACGGGCGGGGCCAACGTCCTGACTTTC. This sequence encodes CASSPYSTGTGGANVLTF.

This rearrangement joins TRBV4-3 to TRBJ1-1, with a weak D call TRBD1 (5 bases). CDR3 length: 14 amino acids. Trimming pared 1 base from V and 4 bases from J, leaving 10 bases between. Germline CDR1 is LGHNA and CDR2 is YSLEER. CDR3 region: CASSQGGVGTEAFF. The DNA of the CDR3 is TGCGCCAGCAGCCAAGGGGGGGTGGGCACTGAAGCTTTCTTT.